A single sample gave rise to the 29 T cell receptor beta chains below, sequenced in a study of T cell repertoires in cytomegalovirus infection. Via MiXCR, TCRdb re-called the reads, giving one row per CDR3 protein. The top ten hold 14% of the sample, which has 250,000 to 300,000 distinct CDR3 sequences, about a quarter seen once. Sequencing input: PBMCs. The receptor set was obtained from a human donor in good health (CMV status not recorded). Some clones in this sample may be carry-over from other donors' samples.

This chain connects TRBV28 to TRBJ2-1, with TRBD2 matching over 11 bases. V lost 7 bases to trimming and J lost 7 bases; unmatched junction nucleotides: 3. Germline V gene lookup returns CDR1 MDHEN and CDR2 SYDVKM. The CDR3 is made up of 13 amino acids. This CDR3 reads CASISGGANEQFF. The CDR3 DNA is TGTGCCAGCATTAGCGGGGGGGCAAATGAGCAGTTCTTC.

This clonotype was picked up many times. V usage is TRBV7-2 and J usage is TRBJ2-7, with 15 bases aligning to TRBD2. Trimming at V came to 4 bases and at J to 12 bases, leaving 7 bases not matched to a gene. The CDR3 contains 14 residues. Germline V gene sequence: CDR1 SGHTA, CDR2 FQGNSA. DNA for the CDR3: TGTGCCAGCAGCTCGGGACTAGCGGGGGGTGGTCTGTACTTC. Its protein product is CASSSGLAGGGLYF.

This rearrangement joins TRBV12-3 or TRBV12-4 to TRBJ2-7; 11 nucleotides agree with TRBD1. This CDR3 comprises 13 residues. Trimming cost V 5 bases and J 7 bases; bases outside gene matches: 4. The chain's CDR3 is CASSPGTGGEQYF. DNA for the CDR3: TGTGCCAGCAGTCCAGGGACAGGGGGGGAGCAGTACTTC.

This chain links TRBV7-2 with TRBJ1-5; D is unresolved. CDR1 and CDR2 (germline): SGHTA, FQGNSA. This CDR3 is built from 12 residues. V lost 5 bases and J 7 bases, leaving 9 bases between the germline ends. This CDR3 reads CASSPSGQPQHF. Here the CDR3 DNA reads TGTGCCAGCAGCCCATCGGGGCAGCCCCAGCATTTT.

In this sample, this clonotype turned up a few times. The genes are TRBV12-3 or TRBV12-4 and TRBJ2-7; possible D gene TRBD2, 5 bases. CDR3 length: 13 amino acids. Trimming left V 1 base short and J 5 bases short, with 9 bases between. CDR3 in DNA: TGTGCCAGCAGTTTAGGGGAGTCGGACGAGCAGTACGTC. Protein sequence: CASSLGESDEQYV.

The chain employs TRBV9 and TRBJ1-6; 7 bases match TRBD1. The germline CDR1 and CDR2 sequences are SGDLS and YYNGEE. The CDR3 is 14 amino acids. V shed 3 bases and J 14 bases; nucleotides not matched to a gene: 11. CDR3 DNA sequence: TGTGCCAGCAGCGGACGGACAGGTCAAAGCACCCTCCACTTT. Translation gives CASSGRTGQSTLHF.

This chain links TRBV23-1 with TRBJ2-2; tentatively, D is TRBD1 (5 bases). TRBV23-1 is identified as an open reading frame with a role that is uncertain. This CDR3 contains 21 residues. Trimming removed 6 bases from V and 1 base from J, with 30 bases in between. The CDR3 sequence is CASRNPVAGIRKIWNTGELFF. Here the CDR3 DNA reads TGCGCCAGCAGAAACCCGGTGGCAGGGATAAGAAAGATTTGGAACACCGGGGAGCTGTTTTTT.

This clonotype was recorded many times. CDR3 sequence reads: CASSLADGPSYEQYF. The DNA for the CDR3 is TGTGCCAGCAGCTTAGCGGACGGACCATCCTACGAGCAGTACTTC. The genes are TRBV7-9 and TRBJ2-7; D is undetermined. The CDR3 covers 15 residues. Trimming removed 0 bases from V and 1 base from J, with 10 bases in between. Germline CDR1 reads SEHNR; CDR2 reads FQNEAQ (reference sequence).

This clonotype was counted many times. V gene TRBV7-2 combines with J gene TRBJ2-7; 10 bases map to TRBD1. The CDR3 runs 15 residues. V shed 7 bases, J shed 1 base, and the junction held 7 bases outside the gene matches. CDR1 and CDR2 from the germline V gene are SGHTA and FQGNSA. The CDR3 protein is CASTLRGQGSYEQYF. The CDR3 DNA reads as TGTGCCAGCACCCTTAGGGGACAGGGGTCCTACGAGCAGTACTTC. Filled out from reference TRBV7-2 and TRBJ2-7, the complete variable domain reads GAGVSQSPSNKVTEKGKDVELRCDPISGHTALYWYRQSLGQGLEFLIYFQGNSAPDKSGLPSDRFSAERTGGSVSTLTIQRTQQEDSAVYLCASTLRGQGSYEQYFGPGTRLTVT.

This clonotype was found a few times. This chain joins TRBV11-2 and TRBJ2-7, with D hard to call. V dropped 5 bases and J dropped 2 bases, with 13 bases sitting between them. CDR3 size: 14 residues. Germline CDR1 and CDR2: SGHAT and FQNNGV. This chain's CDR3 is CASSHLLPPYEQYF. CDR3 sequence (DNA): TGTGCCAGCAGCCATCTTCTCCCACCCTACGAGCAGTACTTC.

The rearrangement uses TRBV28 and TRBJ2-1; the match to TRBD1 covers 7 bases. With V trimmed by 6 bases and J by 6 bases, 11 bases remained unmatched. The CDR3 spans 15 residues. Germline CDR1 MDHEN, CDR2 SYDVKM. CDR3: CASRPGPSGGNEQFF. As DNA, the CDR3 is TGTGCCAGCAGACCCGGGCCTTCAGGGGGCAATGAGCAGTTCTTC.

The chain has TRBV7-9 and TRBJ2-3; 9 nucleotides line up with TRBD1. This CDR3 spans 16 amino acids. Germline V CDR1 and CDR2: SEHNR, FQNEAQ (reference sequence). V was clipped by 2 bases and J by 3 bases; unmatched bases: 6. The CDR3 DNA follows: TGTGCCAGCAGCTTATTCCCTGGACAGGGGACAGATACGCAGTATTTT. This gives the protein CASSLFPGQGTDTQYF.

This chain connects TRBV23-1 to TRBJ2-5, with 7 bases that match TRBD2. TRBV23-1 is known as an ORF, though its function is uncertain. The ends lost 0 bases at V and 3 bases at J; junction bases unmatched: 4. The CDR3 has 15 amino acids. The CDR3 DNA reads TGCGCCAGCAGTCAATCGTGGACTAGGGAAGAGACCCAGTACTTC. The encoded protein is CASSQSWTREETQYF.

The chain uses TRBV20-1 and TRBJ1-5, with 9 positions matching TRBD1. V trimming: 4 bases; J trimming: 1 base; junction bases outside the gene matches: 14. The V gene's germline CDR1 is DFQATT and CDR2 SNEGSKA (reference sequence). The CDR3 totals 18 residues. The CDR3 here is CSAKDPGTGWRSNQPQHF. CDR3 in DNA: TGCAGTGCTAAGGACCCCGGGACAGGGTGGCGGAGCAATCAGCCCCAGCATTTT.

The V gene is TRBV7-3, the J gene TRBJ1-2; D is uncertain. Germline values: CDR1 SGHTA, CDR2 FQGTGA. The CDR3 runs to 12 residues. V was clipped by 6 bases and J by 6 bases, with 11 bases between them. CDR3 sequence: CASSQDSHGYTF. The CDR3 nucleotides read TGTGCCAGCAGTCAAGACTCCCATGGCTACACCTTC.

The chain joins TRBV10-1 to TRBJ2-7; possibly TRBD2 for D (5 bases). V lost 2 bases, J lost 2 bases, and 13 bases lay in between. The CDR3 consists of 15 residues. Germline-derived CDR1 and CDR2 are WNHNN and SYGVQD (reference sequence). The CDR3 loop reads CASSEGLPPPYEQYF. The CDR3 nucleotides are TGCGCCAGCAGTGAGGGACTGCCGCCGCCCTACGAGCAGTACTTC.

The chain combines TRBV29-1 with TRBJ1-2; tentative D call: TRBD1 (5 bases). Trimming pared 7 bases from V and 2 bases from J, leaving 11 bases between. Germline V gives CDR1 SQVTM, CDR2 ANQGSEA. This CDR3 is 12 amino acids long. CDR3 in DNA: TGCAGCGCAGTGTGGGGGAACTATGGCTACACCTTC. Translating it yields CSAVWGNYGYTF.

The rearrangement uses TRBV5-1 and TRBJ1-1; unclear D gene. The V gene's germline CDR1 is SGHRS and CDR2 YFSETQ. The length of the CDR3 is 14 residues. The germline V and J ends were trimmed by 2 bases and 8 bases, with 16 bases remaining between them. The CDR3 sequence: CASSFREYSGEAFF. For the CDR3, the DNA is TGCGCCAGCAGCTTTCGAGAGTACAGTGGGGAAGCTTTCTTT. Based on the CDR3 plus reference TRBV5-1 and TRBJ1-1, the full variable domain is KAGVTQTPRYLIKTRGQQVTLSCSPISGHRSVSWYQQTPGQGLQFLFEYFSETQRNKGNFPGRFSGRQFSNSRSEMNVSTLELGDSALYLCASSFREYSGEAFFGQGTRLTVV.

The table lists this clonotype with many counts. The chain recombines TRBV7-2 with TRBJ2-1; D perhaps matches TRBD2 (5 bases). The V gene lost 7 bases and the J gene lost 0 bases, with 10 bases spanning the gap. Germline CDR1 SGHTA, CDR2 FQGNSA. The CDR3 loop spans 14 amino acids. CDR3 DNA: TGTGCCAGCAAAAGCGGAGCCTCCTACAATGAGCAGTTCTTC. Its protein is CASKSGASYNEQFF.

This clonotype was recorded a few times. The chain uses TRBV28 and TRBJ2-3, with 9 positions matching TRBD2. With V trimmed by 5 bases and J by 11 bases, 5 bases remained unmatched. Germline CDR1 MDHEN, CDR2 SYDVKM. The CDR3 totals 12 residues. In nucleotides, the CDR3 is TGTGCCAGCAGTCCACAACTAGCGGGGCAGTATTTT. Translation gives CASSPQLAGQYF.

This clonotype has ten or more counts. V and J are TRBV5-5 and TRBJ1-4; D is possibly TRBD1 (5 bases). Per germline, CDR1 SGHKS and CDR2 YYEKEE (reference sequence). The CDR3 is 14 amino acids. V was pared by 6 bases and J by 5 bases, with 14 bases between. As DNA, the CDR3 is TGTGCCAGCAAACGGGACGGAGAAAATGAAAAACTGTTTTTT. Its translation: CASKRDGENEKLFF.

The chain links TRBV5-1 to TRBJ2-4; 7 bases are a match to TRBD1. Per germline, CDR1 SGHRS and CDR2 YFSETQ. The length of the CDR3 is 14 residues. The ends lost 0 bases at V and 7 bases at J; junction bases unmatched: 4. CDR3 sequence: CASSLEGQYNIQYF. In DNA, the CDR3 is TGCGCCAGCAGCTTGGAGGGACAGTATAACATTCAGTACTTC.

In this sample, this clonotype turned up a few times. The V and J genes are TRBV5-1 and TRBJ2-7; no reliable D call. Germline loops: CDR1 SGHRS, CDR2 YFSETQ. This CDR3 region has 11 residues. Between the trimmed V and J ends, which lost 1 base and 5 bases, there was a span of 4 bases. The CDR3 loop reads CASSLHHEQYF. The CDR3, as DNA: TGCGCCAGCAGCTTGCATCACGAGCAGTACTTC.

This clonotype occurred many times. This chain links TRBV7-2 with TRBJ1-2, with no clear D. The germline gives CDR1 SGHTA, CDR2 FQGNSA. The CDR3 loop spans 14 amino acids. Trimming removed 2 bases at V and 7 bases at J, with 14 bases between. CDR3 loop: CASSLKRDWSGYTF. The CDR3 DNA reads as TGTGCCAGCAGCTTAAAAAGGGATTGGAGTGGCTACACCTTC. The entire variable domain, with the rest obtained from reference TRBV7-2 and TRBJ1-2, is as follows: GAGVSQSPSNKVTEKGKDVELRCDPISGHTALYWYRQSLGQGLEFLIYFQGNSAPDKSGLPSDRFSAERTGGSVSTLTIQRTQQEDSAVYLCASSLKRDWSGYTFGSGTRLTVV.

There are a few counts of this clonotype. The chain couples TRBV25-1 to TRBJ2-3, with D hard to call. V was shortened by 3 bases and J by 5 bases, with 12 bases between the two germline ends. Germline V gene lookup returns CDR1 MGHDK and CDR2 SYGVNS. The CDR3 length is 14 residues. CDR3 in DNA: TGTGCCAGCAGTGATCCCCGGCCGGGAGATACGCAGTATTTT. Translation gives CASSDPRPGDTQYF.

The V gene is TRBV20-1, the J gene TRBJ2-5; D possibly uses TRBD1 or TRBD2 (5 bases each). The CDR3 is 13 residues long. Germline CDR1 reads DFQATT; CDR2 reads SNEGSKA (reference sequence). Trimming stripped 7 bases from V and 4 bases from J, with 16 bases between. CDR3 sequence reads: CSVRGDSGETQYF. DNA for the CDR3: TGCAGTGTGAGGGGAGATTCAGGAGAGACCCAGTACTTC.

This clonotype was recorded a few times. The CDR3 DNA sequence: TGTGCCAGCAGCCTCGACAGGGCTCGAACCGGGGAGCTGTTTTTT. Residues: CASSLDRARTGELFF. V usage is TRBV7-8 and J usage is TRBJ2-2, with 7 bases aligning to TRBD1. Germline CDR1 SGHVS, CDR2 FQNEAQ. This CDR3 contains 15 residues. J was trimmed by 5 bases and V by 5 bases; bases with no gene match: 8.

This chain links TRBV5-1 with TRBJ1-4; D remains unclear. Germline V gene lookup returns CDR1 SGHRS and CDR2 YFSETQ. The CDR3 length is 14 residues. V was cut by 2 bases and J by 4 bases, with 9 bases left in between. CDR3 DNA sequence: TGCGCCAGCAGCTTCGGACGGGGTAATGAAAAACTGTTTTTT. As protein: CASSFGRGNEKLFF.

A note on this clonotype: One base away lies a much larger clone, so this may be a sequencing read error. V and J are TRBV28 and TRBJ2-1; D unresolved. Germline V gene lookup returns CDR1 MDHEN and CDR2 SYDVKM. The CDR3 consists of 12 residues. The V gene lost 3 bases and the J gene lost 8 bases, with 8 bases spanning the gap. DNA of the CDR3: TGTGCCAGCAGTTTGTGGGGTGATGAGCAGTTCTTC. It is translated as CASSLWGDEQFF.